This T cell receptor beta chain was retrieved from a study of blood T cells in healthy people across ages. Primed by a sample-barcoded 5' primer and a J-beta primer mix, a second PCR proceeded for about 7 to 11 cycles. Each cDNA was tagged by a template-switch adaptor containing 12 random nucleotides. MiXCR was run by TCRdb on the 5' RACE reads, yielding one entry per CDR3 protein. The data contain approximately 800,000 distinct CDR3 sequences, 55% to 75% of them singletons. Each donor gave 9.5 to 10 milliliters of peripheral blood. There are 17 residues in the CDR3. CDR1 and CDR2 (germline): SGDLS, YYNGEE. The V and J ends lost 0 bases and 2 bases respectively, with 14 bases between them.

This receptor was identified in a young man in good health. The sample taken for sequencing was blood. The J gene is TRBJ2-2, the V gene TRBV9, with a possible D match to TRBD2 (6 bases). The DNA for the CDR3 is TGTGCCAGCAGCGTAGCTCGAACTAGCAGTAACACCGGGGAGCTGTTTTTT. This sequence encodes CASSVARTSSNTGELFF. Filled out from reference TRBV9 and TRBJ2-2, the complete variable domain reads DSGVTQTPKHLITATGQRVTLRCSPRSGDLSVYWYQQSLDQGLQFLIQYYNGEERAKGNILERFSAQQFPDLHSELNLSSLELGDSALYFCASSVARTSSNTGELFFGEGSRLTVL.